This T cell receptor (beta chain) was documented in a study of blood T cells in healthy people across ages. For the second PCR, which ran for about 7 to 11 cycles, a sample-barcoded 5' primer and a J-beta primer mix were used. Each CDR3 protein is one row after TCRdb ran MiXCR on the 5' RACE reads. Among 920,000 or so distinct CDR3 sequences listed, 45% were seen once. Germline assignment: CDR1 SQVTM and CDR2 ANQGSEA. Trimming left V 2 bases short and J 4 bases short, with 16 bases between. The CDR3 is 15 amino acids. This receptor was taken from a woman in her sixties in good health. The sample consisted of blood. The chain joins TRBV29-1 to TRBJ2-3; D may be TRBD2 (6 bases). CDR3 sequence: CSVEQGRGSADTQYF. The DNA of the CDR3 is TGCAGCGTTGAACAGGGTCGGGGGAGCGCAGATACGCAGTATTTT.